Judged by abundance, the clone carrying this TCR beta chain is medium-sized. Its antigen is not identified. The sample comes from a study of Ad26.COV2.S vaccination and SARS-CoV-2 variants. Study background: Donor joined the COV1001 Ad26.COV2.S trial arm. Findings of the study overall: Substantial breadth was reported for post-vaccination spike-specific CD8+ and CD4+ T cells.

TCRdb's table, derived via immunoSEQ multiplex PCR, lists solely in-frame clones and lacks some. The sample shows around 250,000 clones, more than 75% of them seen only once. V lost 10 bases to trimming and J lost 2 bases, with 18 bases between them. Germline V gives CDR1 LNHDA, CDR2 SQIVND (reference sequence). The CDR3 covers 15 residues. The treatment was: 15 to 20 received Ad26.COV2.S at low or high dose, single or two shots; about 5 received placebo; per-sample allocation not given. Samples were taken on day 63 after the first vaccine or placebo injection. The gene calls are TRBV19 and TRBJ1-5; D not certain. This TCR came from a person between 18 and 59 years old who received the Ad26.COV2.S COVID-19 vaccine or a placebo. The source material was peripheral blood, sampled in a trial of Ad26.COV2.S vaccine versus placebo. The CDR3 sequence is CATEVGSGGNQPQHF. CDR3 in DNA: TGTGCCACTGAGGTCGGTTCGGGTGGCAATCAGCCCCAGCATTTT.